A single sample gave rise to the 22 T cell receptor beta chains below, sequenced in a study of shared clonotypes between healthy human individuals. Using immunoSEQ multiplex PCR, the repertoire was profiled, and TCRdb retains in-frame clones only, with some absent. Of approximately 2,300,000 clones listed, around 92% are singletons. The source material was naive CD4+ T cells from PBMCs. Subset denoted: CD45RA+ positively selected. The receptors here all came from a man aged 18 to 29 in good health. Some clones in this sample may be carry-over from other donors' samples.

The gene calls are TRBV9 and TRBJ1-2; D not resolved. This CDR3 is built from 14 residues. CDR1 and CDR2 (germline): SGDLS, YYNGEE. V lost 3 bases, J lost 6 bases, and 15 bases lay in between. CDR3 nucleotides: TGTGCCAGCAGCGCCGTGGATCCCTCTAATGGCTACACCTTC. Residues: CASSAVDPSNGYTF.

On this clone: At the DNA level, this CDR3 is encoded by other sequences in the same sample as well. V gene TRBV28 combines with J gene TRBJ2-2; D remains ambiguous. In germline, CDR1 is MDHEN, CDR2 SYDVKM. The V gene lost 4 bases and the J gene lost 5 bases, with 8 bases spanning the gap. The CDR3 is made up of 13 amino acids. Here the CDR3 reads CASSSPSTGELFF. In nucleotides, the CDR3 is TGTGCCAGCAGTTCCCCTTCGACCGGGGAGCTGTTTTTT.

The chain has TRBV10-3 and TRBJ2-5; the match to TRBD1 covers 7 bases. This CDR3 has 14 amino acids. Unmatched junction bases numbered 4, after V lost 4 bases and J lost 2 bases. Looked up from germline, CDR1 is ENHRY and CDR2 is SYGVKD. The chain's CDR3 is CAISGDRQQETQYF. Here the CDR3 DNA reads TGTGCCATCAGTGGGGACAGACAGCAAGAGACCCAGTACTTC.

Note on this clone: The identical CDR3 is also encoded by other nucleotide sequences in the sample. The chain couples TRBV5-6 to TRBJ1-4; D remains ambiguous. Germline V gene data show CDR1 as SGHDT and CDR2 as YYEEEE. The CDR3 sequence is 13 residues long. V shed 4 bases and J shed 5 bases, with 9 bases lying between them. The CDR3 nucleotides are TGTGCCAGCAGCCTCGCCTCAAATGAAAAACTGTTTTTT. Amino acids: CASSLASNEKLFF.

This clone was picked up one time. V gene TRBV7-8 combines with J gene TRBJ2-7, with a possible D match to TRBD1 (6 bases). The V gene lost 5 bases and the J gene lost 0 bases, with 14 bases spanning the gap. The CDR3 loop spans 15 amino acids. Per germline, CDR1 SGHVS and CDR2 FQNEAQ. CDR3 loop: CASSRGRDISYEQYF. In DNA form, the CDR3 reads TGTGCCAGCAGCCGAGGCCGGGACATCTCCTACGAGCAGTACTTC.

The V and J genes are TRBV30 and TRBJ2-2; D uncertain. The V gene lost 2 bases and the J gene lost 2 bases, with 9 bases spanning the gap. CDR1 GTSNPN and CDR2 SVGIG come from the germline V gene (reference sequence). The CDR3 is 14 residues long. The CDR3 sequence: CAWSPFLNTGELFF. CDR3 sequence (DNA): TGTGCCTGGAGTCCCTTCCTAAACACCGGGGAGCTGTTTTTT.

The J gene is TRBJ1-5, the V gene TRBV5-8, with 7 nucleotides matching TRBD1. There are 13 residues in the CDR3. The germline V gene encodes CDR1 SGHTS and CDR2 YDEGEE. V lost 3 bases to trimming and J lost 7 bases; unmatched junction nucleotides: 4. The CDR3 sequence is CASSSTGAQPQHF. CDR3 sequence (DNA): TGTGCCAGCAGCTCCACAGGGGCCCAGCCCCAGCATTTT.

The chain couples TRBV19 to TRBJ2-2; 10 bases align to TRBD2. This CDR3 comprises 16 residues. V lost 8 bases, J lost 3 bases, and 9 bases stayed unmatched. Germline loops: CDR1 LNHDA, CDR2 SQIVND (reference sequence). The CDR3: CASWGSSGRYTGELFF. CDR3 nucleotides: TGTGCCAGTTGGGGTTCTAGCGGGAGATACACCGGGGAGCTGTTTTTT.

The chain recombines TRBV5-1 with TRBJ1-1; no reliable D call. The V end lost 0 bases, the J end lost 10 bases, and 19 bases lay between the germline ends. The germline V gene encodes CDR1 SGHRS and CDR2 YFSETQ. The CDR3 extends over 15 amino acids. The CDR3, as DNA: TGCGCCAGCAGCTTGGCCGGGAGAAACCCGGGTGGAGCTTTCTTT. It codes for CASSLAGRNPGGAFF. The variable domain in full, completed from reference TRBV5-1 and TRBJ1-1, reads KAGVTQTPRYLIKTRGQQVTLSCSPISGHRSVSWYQQTPGQGLQFLFEYFSETQRNKGNFPGRFSGRQFSNSRSEMNVSTLELGDSALYLCASSLAGRNPGGAFFGQGTRLTVV.

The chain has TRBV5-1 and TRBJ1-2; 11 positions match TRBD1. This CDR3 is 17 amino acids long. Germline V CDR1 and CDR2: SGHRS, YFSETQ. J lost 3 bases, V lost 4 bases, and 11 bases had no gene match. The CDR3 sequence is CASSPLSMGQGDYGYTF. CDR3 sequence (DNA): TGCGCCAGCAGCCCCCTCTCAATGGGACAGGGGGACTATGGCTACACCTTC. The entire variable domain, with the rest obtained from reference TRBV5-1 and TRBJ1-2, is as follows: KAGVTQTPRYLIKTRGQQVTLSCSPISGHRSVSWYQQTPGQGLQFLFEYFSETQRNKGNFPGRFSGRQFSNSRSEMNVSTLELGDSALYLCASSPLSMGQGDYGYTFGSGTRLTVV.

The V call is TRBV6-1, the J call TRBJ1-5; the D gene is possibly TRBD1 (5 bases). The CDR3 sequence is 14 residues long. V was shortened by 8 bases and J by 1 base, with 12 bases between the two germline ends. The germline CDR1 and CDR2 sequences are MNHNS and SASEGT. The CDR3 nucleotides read TGTGCCAGCTCTGGGGGGGTGAGCAATCAGCCCCAGCATTTT. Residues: CASSGGVSNQPQHF.

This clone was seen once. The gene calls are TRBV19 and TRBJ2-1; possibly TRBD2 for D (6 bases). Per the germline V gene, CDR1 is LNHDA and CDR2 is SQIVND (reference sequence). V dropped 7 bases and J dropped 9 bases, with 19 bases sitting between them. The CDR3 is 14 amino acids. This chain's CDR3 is CASTPLGGSGEQFF. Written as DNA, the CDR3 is TGTGCCAGTACCCCCCTGGGAGGATCGGGTGAGCAGTTCTTC.

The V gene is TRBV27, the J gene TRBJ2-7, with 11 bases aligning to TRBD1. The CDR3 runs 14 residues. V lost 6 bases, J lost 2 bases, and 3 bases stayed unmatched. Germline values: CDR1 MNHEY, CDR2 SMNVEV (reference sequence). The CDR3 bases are TGTGCCAGCAGGCGGGGACAGGGGGCCTACGAGCAGTACTTC. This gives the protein CASRRGQGAYEQYF.

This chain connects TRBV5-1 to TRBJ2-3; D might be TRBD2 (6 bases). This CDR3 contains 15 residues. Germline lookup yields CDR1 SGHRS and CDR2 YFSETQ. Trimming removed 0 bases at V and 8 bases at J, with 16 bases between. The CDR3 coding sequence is TGCGCCAGCAGCTTGGCCGGGATCCCCGGGGGTACGCAGTATTTT. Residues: CASSLAGIPGGTQYF.

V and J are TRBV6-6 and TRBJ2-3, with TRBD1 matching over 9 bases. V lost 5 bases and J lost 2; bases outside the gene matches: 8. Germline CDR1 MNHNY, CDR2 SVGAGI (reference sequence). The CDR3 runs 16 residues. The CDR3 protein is CASSQHRGQVTDTQYF. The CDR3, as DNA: TGTGCCAGCAGTCAGCACAGGGGGCAGGTCACAGATACGCAGTATTTT.

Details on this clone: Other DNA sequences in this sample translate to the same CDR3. CDR3 in DNA: TGTGCCAGCAGCTTAAATTCTGGACAGGGGTACAATGAGCAGTTCTTC. This sequence encodes CASSLNSGQGYNEQFF. The chain carries TRBV7-3 and TRBJ2-1; 9 positions match TRBD1. The CDR3 totals 16 residues. Trimming at V came to 1 base and at J to 4 bases, leaving 5 bases not matched to a gene. Germline CDR1 SGHTA, CDR2 FQGTGA.

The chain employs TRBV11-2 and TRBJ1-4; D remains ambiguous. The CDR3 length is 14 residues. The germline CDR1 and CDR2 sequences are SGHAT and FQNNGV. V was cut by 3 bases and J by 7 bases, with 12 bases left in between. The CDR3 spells CASSLEGRGEKLFF. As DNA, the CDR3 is TGTGCCAGCAGCTTGGAAGGACGAGGTGAAAAACTGTTTTTT.

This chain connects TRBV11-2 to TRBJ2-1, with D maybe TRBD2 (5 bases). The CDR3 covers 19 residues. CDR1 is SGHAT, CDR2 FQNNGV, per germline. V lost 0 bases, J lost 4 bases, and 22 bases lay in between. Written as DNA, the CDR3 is TGTGCCAGCAGCTTAGAGTTAGGGTTGGGCGGACTTTGGTACAATGAGCAGTTCTTC. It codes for CASSLELGLGGLWYNEQFF.

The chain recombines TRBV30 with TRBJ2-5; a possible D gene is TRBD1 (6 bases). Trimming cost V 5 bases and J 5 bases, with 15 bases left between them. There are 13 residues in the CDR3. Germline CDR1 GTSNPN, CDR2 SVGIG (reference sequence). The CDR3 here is CAWGETGPETQYF. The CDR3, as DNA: TGTGCCTGGGGAGAAACAGGGCCGGAGACCCAGTACTTC.

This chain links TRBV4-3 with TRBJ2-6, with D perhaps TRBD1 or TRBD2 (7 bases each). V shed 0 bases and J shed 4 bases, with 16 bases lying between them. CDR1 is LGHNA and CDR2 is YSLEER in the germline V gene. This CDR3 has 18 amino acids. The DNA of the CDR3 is TGCGCCAGCAGCCAAGATCTGGGGGGGACAGCCGGGGCCAACGTCCTGACTTTC. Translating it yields CASSQDLGGTAGANVLTF.

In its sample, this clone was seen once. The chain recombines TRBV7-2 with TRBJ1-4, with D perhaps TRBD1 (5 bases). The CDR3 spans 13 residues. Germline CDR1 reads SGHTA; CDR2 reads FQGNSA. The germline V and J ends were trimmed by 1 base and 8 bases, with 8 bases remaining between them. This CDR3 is CASSLETGEKLFF. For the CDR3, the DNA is TGTGCCAGCAGCTTAGAAACAGGCGAAAAACTGTTTTTT.

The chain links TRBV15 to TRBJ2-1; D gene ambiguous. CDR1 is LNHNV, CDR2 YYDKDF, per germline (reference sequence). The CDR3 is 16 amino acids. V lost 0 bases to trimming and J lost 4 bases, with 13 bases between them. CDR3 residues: CATSRDRRDPYNEQFF. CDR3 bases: TGTGCCACCAGCAGAGATCGTCGAGACCCATACAATGAGCAGTTCTTC.